This T cell receptor (beta chain) was found in a study of blood T cell repertoires in COVID-19. Study in general: Samples came from the United States, Italy and Spain, spanning acute and convalescent COVID-19. Sample material is recorded as cDNA or gDNA derived from T cells, B-cell-depleted T cells, or PBMCs.

V shed 5 bases and J 8 bases; nucleotides not matched to a gene: 4. CDR3 length: 13 residues. CDR1 is MNHNY, CDR2 SVGAGI, per germline (reference sequence). In the authors' methods: Scientists estimated how many nucleated cells there were by amplifying reference gene primers. Here immunoSEQ multiplex PCR was the method, and the copy in TCRdb shows in-frame clones only, minus some. Clonal size and the V and J genes are those of that table, whereas D and trimming came from the DNA. Of around 15,000 clones in the sample, approximately 91% were seen once. The specimen was peripheral blood. The clonotype originates from a man in his 60s with acute or convalescent COVID-19. The V call is TRBV6-6, the J call TRBJ2-1, with 9 bases identical to TRBD1. The CDR3 region has the DNA TGTGCCAGCAGTGGACAGGGGTTCGATGAGCAGTTCTTC. Its protein is CASSGQGFDEQFF.